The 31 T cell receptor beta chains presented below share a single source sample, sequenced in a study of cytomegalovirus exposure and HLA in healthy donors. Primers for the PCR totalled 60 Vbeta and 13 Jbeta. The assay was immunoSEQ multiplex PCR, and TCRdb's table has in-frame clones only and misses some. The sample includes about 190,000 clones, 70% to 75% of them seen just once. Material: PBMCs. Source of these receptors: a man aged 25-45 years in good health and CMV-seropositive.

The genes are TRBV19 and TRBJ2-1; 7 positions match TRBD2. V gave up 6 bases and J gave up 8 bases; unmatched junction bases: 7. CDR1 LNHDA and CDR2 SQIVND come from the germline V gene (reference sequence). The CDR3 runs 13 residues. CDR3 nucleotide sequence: TGTGCCAGTAGACAAGACGGGGGGTATGAGCAGTTCTTC. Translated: CASRQDGGYEQFF. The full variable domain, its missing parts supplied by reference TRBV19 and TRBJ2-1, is DGGITQSPKYLFRKEGQNVTLSCEQNLNHDAMYWYRQDPGQGLRLIYYSQIVNDFQKGDIAEGYSVSREKKESFPLTVTSAQKNPTAFYLCASRQDGGYEQFFGPGTRLTVL.

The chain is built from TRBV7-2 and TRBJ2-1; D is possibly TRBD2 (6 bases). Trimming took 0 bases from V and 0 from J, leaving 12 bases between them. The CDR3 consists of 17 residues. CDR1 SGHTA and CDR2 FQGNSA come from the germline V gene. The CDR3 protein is CASSLAGLDSSYNEQFF. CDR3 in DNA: TGTGCCAGCAGCTTAGCGGGACTGGATAGCTCCTACAATGAGCAGTTCTTC.

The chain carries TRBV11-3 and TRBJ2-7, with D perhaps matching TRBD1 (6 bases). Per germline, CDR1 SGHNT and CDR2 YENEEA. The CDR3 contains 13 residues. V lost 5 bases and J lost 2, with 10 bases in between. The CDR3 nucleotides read TGTGCCAGCAGCCCCAGGGGCCCCTACGAGCAGTACTTC. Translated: CASSPRGPYEQYF.

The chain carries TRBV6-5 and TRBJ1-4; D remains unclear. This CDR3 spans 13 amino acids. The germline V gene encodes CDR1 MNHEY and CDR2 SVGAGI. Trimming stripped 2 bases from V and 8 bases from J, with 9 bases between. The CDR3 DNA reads TGTGCCAGCAGTTACACCGGGAAAGAAAAACTGTTTTTT. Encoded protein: CASSYTGKEKLFF.

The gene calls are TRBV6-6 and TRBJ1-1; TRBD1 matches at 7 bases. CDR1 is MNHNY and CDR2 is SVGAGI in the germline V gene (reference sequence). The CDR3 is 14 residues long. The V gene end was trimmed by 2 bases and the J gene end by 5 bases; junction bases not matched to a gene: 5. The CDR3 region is CASSYSPGGTEAFF. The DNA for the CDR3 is TGTGCCAGCAGTTACAGCCCAGGGGGAACTGAAGCTTTCTTT.

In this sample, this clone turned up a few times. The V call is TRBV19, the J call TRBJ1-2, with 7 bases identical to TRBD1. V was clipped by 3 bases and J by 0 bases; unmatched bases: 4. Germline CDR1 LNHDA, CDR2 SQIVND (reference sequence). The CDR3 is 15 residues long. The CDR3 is CASSIGTVSNYGYTF. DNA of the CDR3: TGTGCCAGTAGTATCGGGACAGTGTCTAACTATGGCTACACCTTC.

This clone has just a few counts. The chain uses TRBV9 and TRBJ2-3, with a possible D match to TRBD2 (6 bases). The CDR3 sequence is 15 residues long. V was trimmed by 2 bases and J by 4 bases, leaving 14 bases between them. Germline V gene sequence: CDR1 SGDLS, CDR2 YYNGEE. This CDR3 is CASSVSGLPSDTQYF. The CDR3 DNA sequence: TGTGCCAGCAGCGTTAGCGGACTACCCTCAGATACGCAGTATTTT.

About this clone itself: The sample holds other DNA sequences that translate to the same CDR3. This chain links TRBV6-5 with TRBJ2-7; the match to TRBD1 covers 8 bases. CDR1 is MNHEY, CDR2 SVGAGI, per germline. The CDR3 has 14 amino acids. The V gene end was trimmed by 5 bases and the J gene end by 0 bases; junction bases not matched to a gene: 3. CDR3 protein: CASSLGQGSYEQYF. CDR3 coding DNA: TGTGCCAGCAGTCTCGGACAGGGCTCCTACGAGCAGTACTTC.

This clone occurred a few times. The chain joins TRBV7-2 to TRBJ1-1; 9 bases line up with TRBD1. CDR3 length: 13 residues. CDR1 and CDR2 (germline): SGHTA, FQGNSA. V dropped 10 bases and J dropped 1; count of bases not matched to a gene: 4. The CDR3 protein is CATQGARNTEAFF. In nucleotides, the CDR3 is TGTGCCACACAGGGGGCGCGGAACACTGAAGCTTTCTTT.

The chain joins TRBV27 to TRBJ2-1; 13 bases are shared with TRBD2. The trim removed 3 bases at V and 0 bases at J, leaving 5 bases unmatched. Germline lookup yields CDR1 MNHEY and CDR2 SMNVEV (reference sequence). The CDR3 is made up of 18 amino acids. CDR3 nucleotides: TGTGCCAGCAGTTTGGGACTAGCGGGATTGAGCTCCTACAATGAGCAGTTCTTC. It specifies CASSLGLAGLSSYNEQFF.

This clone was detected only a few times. The CDR3 region is CASSQDKGEKGTF. DNA of the CDR3: TGCGCCAGCAGCCAAGATAAAGGGGAAAAGGGAACCTTC. The chain has TRBV4-3 and TRBJ1-2; D may be TRBD1 (5 bases). With 0 bases removed from V and 14 bases from J, the gap between germline ends came to 16 bases. The germline V gene encodes CDR1 LGHNA and CDR2 YSLEER. The CDR3 has 13 amino acids.

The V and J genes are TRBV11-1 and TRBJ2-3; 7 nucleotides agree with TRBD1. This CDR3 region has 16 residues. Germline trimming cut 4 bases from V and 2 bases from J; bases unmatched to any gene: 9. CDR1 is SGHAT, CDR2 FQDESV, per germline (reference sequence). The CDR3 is CASSSYRGGHTDTQYF. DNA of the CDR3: TGTGCCAGCAGCTCTTACAGGGGTGGCCACACAGATACGCAGTATTTT.

CDR3 amino acids: CASSQPTGMGETQYF. CDR3 coding DNA: TGTGCCAGCAGCCAACCTACAGGAATGGGAGAGACCCAGTACTTC. This chain uses TRBV7-9 with TRBJ2-5, with D maybe TRBD1 (5 bases). With 5 bases removed from V and 4 bases from J, the gap between germline ends came to 17 bases. This CDR3 is 15 amino acids long. CDR1 is SEHNR, CDR2 FQNEAQ, per germline (reference sequence). The full variable domain, with the rest looked up from reference TRBV7-9 and TRBJ2-5, is DTGVSQNPRHKITKRGQNVTFRCDPISEHNRLYWYRQTLGQGPEFLTYFQNEAQLEKSRLLSDRFSAERPKGSFSTLEIQRTEQGDSAMYLCASSQPTGMGETQYFGPGTRLLVL.

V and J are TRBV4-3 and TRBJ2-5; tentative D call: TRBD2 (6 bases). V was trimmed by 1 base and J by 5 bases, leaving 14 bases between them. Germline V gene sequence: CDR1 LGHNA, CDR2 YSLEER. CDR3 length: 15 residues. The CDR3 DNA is TGCGCCAGCAGCCAAGTCGCCGGAGGGCGGGAGACCCAGTACTTC. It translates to CASSQVAGGRETQYF.

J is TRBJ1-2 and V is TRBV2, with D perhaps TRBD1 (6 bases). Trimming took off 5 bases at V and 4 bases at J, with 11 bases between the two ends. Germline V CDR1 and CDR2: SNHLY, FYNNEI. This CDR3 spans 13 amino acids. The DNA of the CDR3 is TGTGCCAGCAGTCTGGACAGCGGCTATGGCTACACCTTC. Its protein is CASSLDSGYGYTF. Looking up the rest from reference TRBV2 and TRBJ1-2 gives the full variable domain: EPEVTQTPSHQVTQMGQEVILRCVPISNHLYFYWYRQILGQKVEFLVSFYNNEISEKSEIFDDQFSVERPDGSNFTLKIRSTKLEDSAMYFCASSLDSGYGYTFGSGTRLTVV.

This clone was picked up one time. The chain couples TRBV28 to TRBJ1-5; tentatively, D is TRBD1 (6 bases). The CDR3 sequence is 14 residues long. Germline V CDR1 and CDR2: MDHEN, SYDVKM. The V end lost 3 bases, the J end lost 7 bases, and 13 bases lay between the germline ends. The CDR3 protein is CASSFSQGRQPQHF. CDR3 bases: TGTGCCAGCAGTTTTTCTCAGGGGCGCCAGCCCCAGCATTTT.

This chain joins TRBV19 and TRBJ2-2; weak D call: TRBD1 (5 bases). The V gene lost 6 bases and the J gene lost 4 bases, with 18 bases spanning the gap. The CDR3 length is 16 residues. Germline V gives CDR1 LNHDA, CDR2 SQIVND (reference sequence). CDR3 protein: CASRLDWGSATGELFF. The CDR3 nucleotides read TGTGCCAGTAGATTGGATTGGGGCTCCGCCACCGGGGAGCTGTTTTTT.

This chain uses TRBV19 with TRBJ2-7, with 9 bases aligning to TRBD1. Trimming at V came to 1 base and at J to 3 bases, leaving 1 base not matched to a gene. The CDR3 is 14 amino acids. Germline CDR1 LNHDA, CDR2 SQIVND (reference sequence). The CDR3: CASSIGTGDYEQYF. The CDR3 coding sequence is TGTGCCAGTAGTATAGGGACAGGGGACTACGAGCAGTACTTC.

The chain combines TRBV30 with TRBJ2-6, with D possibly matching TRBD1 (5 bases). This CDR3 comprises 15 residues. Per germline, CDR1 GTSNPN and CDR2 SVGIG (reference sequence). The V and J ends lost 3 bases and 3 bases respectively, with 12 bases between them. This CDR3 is CAWRAQGFGANVLTF. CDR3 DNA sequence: TGTGCCTGGAGGGCCCAGGGATTTGGGGCCAACGTCCTGACTTTC.

CDR3 nucleotides: TGTGCCAGCACCACCGGGAGCTCTAACACCGGGGAGCTGTTTTTT. Translated: CASTTGSSNTGELFF. V usage is TRBV7-3 and J usage is TRBJ2-2, with D possibly being TRBD2 (6 bases). V gave up 7 bases and J gave up 2 bases, with 14 bases separating them. Germline CDR1 is SGHTA and CDR2 is FQGTGA. The CDR3 is 15 amino acids.

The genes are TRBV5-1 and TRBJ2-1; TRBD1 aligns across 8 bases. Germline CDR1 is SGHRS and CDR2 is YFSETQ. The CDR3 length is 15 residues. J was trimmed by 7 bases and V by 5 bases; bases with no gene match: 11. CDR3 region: CASSPGQGMVNEQFF. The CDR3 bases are TGCGCCAGCAGTCCTGGACAGGGTATGGTGAATGAGCAGTTCTTC.

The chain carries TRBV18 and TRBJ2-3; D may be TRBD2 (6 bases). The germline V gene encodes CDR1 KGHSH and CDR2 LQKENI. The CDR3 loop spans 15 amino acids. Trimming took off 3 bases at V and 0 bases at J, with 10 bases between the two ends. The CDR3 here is CASSPSGTSTDTQYF. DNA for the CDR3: TGTGCCAGCTCACCCTCCGGGACTAGCACAGATACGCAGTATTTT.

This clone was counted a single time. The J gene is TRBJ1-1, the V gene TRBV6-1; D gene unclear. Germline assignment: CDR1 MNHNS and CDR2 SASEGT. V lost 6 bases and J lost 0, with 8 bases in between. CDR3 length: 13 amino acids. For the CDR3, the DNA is TGTGCCAGCAGGCAGGCTATGAACACTGAAGCTTTCTTT. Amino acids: CASRQAMNTEAFF.

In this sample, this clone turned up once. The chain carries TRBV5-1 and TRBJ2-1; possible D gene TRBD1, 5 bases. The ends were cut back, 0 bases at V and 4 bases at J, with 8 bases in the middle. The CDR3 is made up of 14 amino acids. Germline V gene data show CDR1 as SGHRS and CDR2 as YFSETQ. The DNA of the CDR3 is TGCGCCAGCAGCTTGGGCAGGGCTTACAATGAGCAGTTCTTC. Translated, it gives CASSLGRAYNEQFF. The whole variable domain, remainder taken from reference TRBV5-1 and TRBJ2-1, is KAGVTQTPRYLIKTRGQQVTLSCSPISGHRSVSWYQQTPGQGLQFLFEYFSETQRNKGNFPGRFSGRQFSNSRSEMNVSTLELGDSALYLCASSLGRAYNEQFFGPGTRLTVL.

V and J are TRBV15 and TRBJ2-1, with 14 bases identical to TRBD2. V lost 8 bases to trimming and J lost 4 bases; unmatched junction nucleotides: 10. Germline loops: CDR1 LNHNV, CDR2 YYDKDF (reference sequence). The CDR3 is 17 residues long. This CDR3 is CATQATSGRALYNEQFF. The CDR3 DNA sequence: TGTGCCACCCAGGCGACTAGCGGGAGGGCCCTATACAATGAGCAGTTCTTC.

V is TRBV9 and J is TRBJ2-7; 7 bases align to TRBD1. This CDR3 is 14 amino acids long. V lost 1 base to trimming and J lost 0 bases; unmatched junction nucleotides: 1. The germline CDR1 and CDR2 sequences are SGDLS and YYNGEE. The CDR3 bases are TGTGCCAGCAGCGTAAGGGACAGCTCCTACGAGCAGTACTTC. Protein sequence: CASSVRDSSYEQYF. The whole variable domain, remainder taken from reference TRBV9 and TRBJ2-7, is DSGVTQTPKHLITATGQRVTLRCSPRSGDLSVYWYQQSLDQGLQFLIQYYNGEERAKGNILERFSAQQFPDLHSELNLSSLELGDSALYFCASSVRDSSYEQYFGPGTRLTVT.

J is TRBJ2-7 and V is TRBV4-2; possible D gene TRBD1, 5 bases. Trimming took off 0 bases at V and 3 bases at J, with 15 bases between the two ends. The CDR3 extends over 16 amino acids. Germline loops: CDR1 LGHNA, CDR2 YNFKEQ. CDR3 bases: TGTGCCAGCAGCCAAGAGGGAAGGGGCAACTACTACGAGCAGTACTTC. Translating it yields CASSQEGRGNYYEQYF.

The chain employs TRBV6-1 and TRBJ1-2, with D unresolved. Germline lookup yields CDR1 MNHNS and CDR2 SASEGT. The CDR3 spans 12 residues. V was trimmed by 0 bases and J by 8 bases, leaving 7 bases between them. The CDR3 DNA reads TGTGCCAGCAGTGAAGCCGGGTTGGGCTACACCTTC. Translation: CASSEAGLGYTF.

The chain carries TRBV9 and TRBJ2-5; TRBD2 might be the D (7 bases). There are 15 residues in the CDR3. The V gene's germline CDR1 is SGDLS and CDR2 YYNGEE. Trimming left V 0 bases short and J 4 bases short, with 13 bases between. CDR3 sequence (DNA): TGTGCCAGCAGCGTAGCTACGGGGGGCGGAGAGACCCAGTACTTC. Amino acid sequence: CASSVATGGGETQYF. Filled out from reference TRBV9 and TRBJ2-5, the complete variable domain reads DSGVTQTPKHLITATGQRVTLRCSPRSGDLSVYWYQQSLDQGLQFLIQYYNGEERAKGNILERFSAQQFPDLHSELNLSSLELGDSALYFCASSVATGGGETQYFGPGTRLLVL.

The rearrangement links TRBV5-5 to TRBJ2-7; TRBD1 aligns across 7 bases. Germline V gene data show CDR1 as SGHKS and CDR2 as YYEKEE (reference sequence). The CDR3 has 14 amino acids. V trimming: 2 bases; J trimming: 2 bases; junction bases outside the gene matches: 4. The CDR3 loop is CASSLRGTAYEQYF. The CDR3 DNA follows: TGTGCCAGCAGCTTAAGGGGGACAGCCTACGAGCAGTACTTC.

The chain's CDR3 is CASSVGQGARHGYTF. In nucleotides, the CDR3 is TGTGCCAGCAGCGTGGGACAGGGGGCGCGGCATGGCTACACCTTC. This chain connects TRBV7-9 to TRBJ1-2; 12 nucleotides line up with TRBD1. The ends lost 5 bases at V and 6 bases at J; junction bases unmatched: 7. The CDR3 runs to 15 residues. The germline V gene encodes CDR1 SEHNR and CDR2 FQNEAQ (reference sequence).